Presented here are 21 T cell receptor beta chains from one specimen sequenced in a study of T cell changes during pregnancy in multiple sclerosis. Some clones are missing from TCRdb's copy, which holds only in-frame ones; the method was immunoSEQ multiplex PCR. This table holds 50,000 to 65,000 clones, approximately 92% found once. This sample comprised peripheral blood, obtained in the first trimester of pregnancy. The source of these receptors is a female donor with multiple sclerosis, enrolled in a pregnancy study.

The J gene is TRBJ2-7, the V gene TRBV4-3; 7 bases line up with TRBD1. The CDR3 is 14 residues long. V shed 4 bases, J shed 3 bases, and the junction held 6 bases outside the gene matches. Germline CDR1 is LGHNA and CDR2 is YSLEER. CDR3 sequence reads: CASSPGQLIYEQYF. CDR3 nucleotides: TGCGCCAGCAGCCCGGGACAGCTGATCTACGAGCAGTACTTC.

V gene TRBV4-2 combines with J gene TRBJ1-2, with 7 bases fitting TRBD1. Germline CDR1 is LGHNA and CDR2 is YNFKEQ. V was pared by 4 bases and J by 2 bases, with 4 bases of the junction left unmatched. This CDR3 contains 14 residues. The CDR3 DNA is TGTGCCAGCAGCCCCAGGGGGTCAAACTATGGCTACACCTTC. The encoded protein is CASSPRGSNYGYTF.

The chain uses TRBV27 and TRBJ1-2, with 7 nucleotides matching TRBD1. V lost 10 bases to trimming and J lost 4 bases; unmatched junction nucleotides: 21. CDR1 is MNHEY, CDR2 SMNVEV, per germline (reference sequence). This CDR3 has 17 residues. The CDR3 nucleotides read TGTGCCACCAGAAATCCGGGACAGCTTTTTCGGGGCTATGGCTACACCTTC. Its protein is CATRNPGQLFRGYGYTF.

The V gene is TRBV15, the J gene TRBJ2-3; 9 bases align to TRBD1. This CDR3 region has 15 residues. With 4 bases clipped from V and 5 bases from J, the junction kept 7 bases outside the gene matches. CDR1 and CDR2 (germline): LNHNV, YYDKDF (reference sequence). CDR3 sequence (DNA): TGTGCCACCAGCACCCGGACAGGGGTGGGAGATACGCAGTATTTT. Residues: CATSTRTGVGDTQYF.

The rearrangement links TRBV7-8 to TRBJ1-6, with D unresolved. Trimming left V 5 bases short and J 7 bases short, with 9 bases between. The CDR3 covers 13 residues. Germline CDR1 is SGHVS and CDR2 is FQNEAQ. The CDR3 spells CASSQQANSPLHF. The DNA of the CDR3 is TGTGCCAGCAGCCAGCAGGCCAATTCACCCCTCCACTTT.

The V and J genes are TRBV19 and TRBJ2-7, with 8 bases identical to TRBD1. CDR1 is LNHDA and CDR2 is SQIVND in the germline V gene (reference sequence). CDR3 size: 15 residues. The trim removed 5 bases at V and 4 bases at J, leaving 10 bases unmatched. CDR3 nucleotides: TGTGCCAGTAGTCCTGGACAGGGTCTACCGTACGAGCAGTACTTC. Translation: CASSPGQGLPYEQYF.

The chain recombines TRBV19 with TRBJ2-7, with a possible D match to TRBD2 (5 bases). CDR3 length: 13 residues. Trimming pared 2 bases from V and 2 bases from J, leaving 7 bases between. Looked up from germline, CDR1 is LNHDA and CDR2 is SQIVND (reference sequence). Written as DNA, the CDR3 is TGTGCCAGTAGTATAACGGGAACCTACGAGCAGTACTTC. It translates to CASSITGTYEQYF.

The gene calls are TRBV14 and TRBJ2-1; 11 bases are a match to TRBD2. Germline assignment: CDR1 SGHDN and CDR2 FVKESK. The CDR3 extends over 13 amino acids. Trimming at V came to 9 bases and at J to 3 bases, leaving 1 base not matched to a gene. The CDR3 reads CASTSGGYNEQFF. The CDR3 DNA reads as TGTGCCAGTACTAGCGGGGGCTACAATGAGCAGTTCTTC.

This chain joins TRBV27 and TRBJ1-2, with a possible D match to TRBD1 (6 bases). CDR1 is MNHEY, CDR2 SMNVEV, per germline (reference sequence). V lost 3 bases and J lost 1, with 18 bases in between. The CDR3 consists of 17 residues. CDR3 residues: CASSFGGGRTGNYGYTF. In DNA, the CDR3 is TGTGCCAGCAGTTTCGGGGGGGGGCGGACGGGTAACTATGGCTACACCTTC.

The V and J genes are TRBV14 and TRBJ2-7, with TRBD1 as a possible D gene (5 bases). This CDR3 has 16 residues. The ends were cut back, 4 bases at V and 5 bases at J, with 21 bases in the middle. CDR1 SGHDN and CDR2 FVKESK come from the germline V gene. The CDR3 protein is CASSPPGQGKSHEQYF. Here the CDR3 DNA reads TGTGCCAGCAGCCCTCCTGGGCAGGGAAAAAGTCACGAGCAGTACTTC.

V gene TRBV6-6 combines with J gene TRBJ1-1; 9 bases line up with TRBD1. In germline, CDR1 is MNHNY, CDR2 SVGAGI (reference sequence). The CDR3 contains 16 residues. V lost 5 bases and J lost 3; bases outside the gene matches: 10. Here the CDR3 reads CASSPRQGGIYTEAFF. CDR3 in DNA: TGTGCCAGCAGTCCTCGACAGGGGGGGATTTACACTGAAGCTTTCTTT.

The chain links TRBV5-1 to TRBJ2-3, with 9 bases that match TRBD2. CDR1 and CDR2 from the germline V gene are SGHRS and YFSETQ. The CDR3 is 11 residues long. V gave up 7 bases and J gave up 12 bases; unmatched junction bases: 6. The CDR3, as DNA: TGCGCCAGCGCCTCAGCGGGGGGCCAGTATTTT. It encodes CASASAGGQYF.

This sequence joins TRBV6-4 and TRBJ2-2; TRBD2 matches 7 bases. The CDR3 contains 18 residues. Per germline, CDR1 MRHNA and CDR2 SNTAGT. With 2 bases clipped from V and 0 bases from J, the junction kept 9 bases outside the gene matches. CDR3 residues: CASSDSPAGTPNTGELFF. The CDR3 nucleotides read TGTGCCAGCAGTGACAGCCCAGCGGGGACTCCGAACACCGGGGAGCTGTTTTTT.

The rearrangement links TRBV19 to TRBJ2-3, with TRBD1 matching over 8 bases. Germline V gives CDR1 LNHDA, CDR2 SQIVND (reference sequence). This CDR3 comprises 15 residues. Trimming took 5 bases from V and 1 from J; bases not matched to a gene: 5. The CDR3 DNA follows: TGTGCCAGTAGTCGACAGGGGTCGGGCACAGATACGCAGTATTTT. Translated, it gives CASSRQGSGTDTQYF.

This clone was seen once. This chain connects TRBV4-2 to TRBJ2-3; 7 nucleotides align to TRBD2. V shed 0 bases and J 2 bases; nucleotides not matched to a gene: 8. Germline CDR1 and CDR2: LGHNA and YNFKEQ. This CDR3 spans 17 amino acids. The CDR3 loop reads CASSQDGTTTYTDTQYF. The DNA for the CDR3 is TGTGCCAGCAGCCAAGATGGGACTACGACCTACACAGATACGCAGTATTTT.

The rearrangement uses TRBV6-6 and TRBJ1-3; D is uncertain. The CDR3 runs 15 residues. V was cut by 6 bases and J by 2 bases, with 14 bases left in between. Germline V lookup: CDR1 MNHNY, CDR2 SVGAGI (reference sequence). In DNA form, the CDR3 reads TGTGCCAGCAGCTCCCTGTGGGGAGCTGGAAACACCATATATTTT. Its protein is CASSSLWGAGNTIYF.

This clone turned up a few times. This chain links TRBV6-1 with TRBJ2-6, with D perhaps matching TRBD1 (5 bases). V lost 5 bases and J lost 0, with 8 bases in between. The CDR3 has 15 residues. The germline CDR1 and CDR2 sequences are MNHNS and SASEGT. CDR3 nucleotides: TGTGCCAGCAGTACAGGTGCCTCTGGGGCCAACGTCCTGACTTTC. This codes for CASSTGASGANVLTF.

The chain recombines TRBV2 with TRBJ2-2, with 9 bases fitting TRBD1. This CDR3 spans 19 amino acids. The germline V gene encodes CDR1 SNHLY and CDR2 FYNNEI. With V trimmed by 5 bases and J by 3 bases, 16 bases remained unmatched. The CDR3 coding sequence is TGTGCCAGCAGTAGCTCCGGGACAGGGCTGAAAAAAGACACCGGGGAGCTGTTTTTT. Residues: CASSSSGTGLKKDTGELFF. Full variable domain (outside the CDR3, taken from reference TRBV2 and TRBJ2-2): EPEVTQTPSHQVTQMGQEVILRCVPISNHLYFYWYRQILGQKVEFLVSFYNNEISEKSEIFDDQFSVERPDGSNFTLKIRSTKLEDSAMYFCASSSSGTGLKKDTGELFFGEGSRLTVL.

This chain connects TRBV7-8 to TRBJ2-7; 10 nucleotides align to TRBD1. V was clipped by 5 bases and J by 2 bases; unmatched bases: 6. The CDR3 has 15 amino acids. Germline CDR1 reads SGHVS; CDR2 reads FQNEAQ. CDR3 DNA sequence: TGTGCCAGCAGCCCAAGACAGGGGGCCGCCTACGAGCAGTACTTC. This gives the protein CASSPRQGAAYEQYF.

The CDR3 loop reads CASSLYPTSGRTDTQYF. The DNA for the CDR3 is TGTGCCAGCAGCTTATACCCGACTAGCGGACGCACAGATACGCAGTATTTT. The V and J genes are TRBV11-2 and TRBJ2-3, with 9 bases lining up with TRBD2. With V trimmed by 2 bases and J by 1 base, 7 bases remained unmatched. The V gene's germline CDR1 is SGHAT and CDR2 FQNNGV. The CDR3 sequence is 17 residues long.

V and J are TRBV7-6 and TRBJ2-1, with 9 bases fitting TRBD2. CDR1 is SGHVS, CDR2 FNYEAQ, per germline. The CDR3 length is 15 residues. V was pared by 2 bases and J by 10 bases, with 9 bases of the junction left unmatched. The CDR3 region has the DNA TGTGCCAGCAGCTTATTCCAGCGGGGGGTAGGGGAGCAGTTCTTC. Translating it yields CASSLFQRGVGEQFF.